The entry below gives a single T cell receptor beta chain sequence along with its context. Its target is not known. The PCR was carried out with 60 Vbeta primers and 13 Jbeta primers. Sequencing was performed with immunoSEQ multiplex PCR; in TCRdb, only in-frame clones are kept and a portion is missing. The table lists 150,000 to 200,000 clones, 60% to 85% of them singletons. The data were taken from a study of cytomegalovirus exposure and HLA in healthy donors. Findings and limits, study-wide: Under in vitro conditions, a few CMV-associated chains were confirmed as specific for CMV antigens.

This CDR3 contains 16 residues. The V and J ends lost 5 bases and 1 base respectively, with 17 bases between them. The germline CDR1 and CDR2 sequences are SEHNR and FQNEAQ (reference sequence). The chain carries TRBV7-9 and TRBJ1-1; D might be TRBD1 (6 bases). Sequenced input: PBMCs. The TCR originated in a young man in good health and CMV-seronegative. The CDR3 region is CASSRTTGSGNTEAFF. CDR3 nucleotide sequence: TGTGCCAGCAGCCGAACTACAGGGTCTGGGAACACTGAAGCTTTCTTT.